The 9 T cell receptor beta chains listed next were all sequenced from one sample in a study of T cells in Graves' hyperthyroidism and ophthalmopathy. From RNA transcripts, TCR beta CDR3 regions were amplified. Using the HTBI primer set, a first-round RT-PCR was run on the TCR CDR3. TCRdb re-called the multiplex PCR reads with MiXCR, one entry per CDR3 protein. The table records approximately 530,000 distinct CDR3 sequences, 20% of them present only once. What was sequenced was blood. Receptors were obtained from a man aged 40-50 years with Graves' ophthalmopathy.

This clonotype was seen many times. V is TRBV7-9 and J is TRBJ2-1; the match to TRBD1 covers 8 bases. Trimming cost V 5 bases and J 4 bases; bases outside gene matches: 10. Germline assignment: CDR1 SEHNR and CDR2 FQNEAQ (reference sequence). The CDR3 consists of 16 residues. CDR3 loop: CASSVLGQEGYNEQFF. CDR3 sequence (DNA): TGTGCCAGCAGCGTGCTGGGACAGGAAGGGTACAATGAGCAGTTCTTC.

This clonotype was seen more than once but under ten times. The gene calls are TRBV6-1 and TRBJ1-4; TRBD1 is a possible D gene (6 bases). CDR1 and CDR2 from the germline V gene are MNHNS and SASEGT. Trimming stripped 5 bases from V and 7 bases from J, with 11 bases between. The CDR3 sequence is 13 residues long. CDR3 amino acids: CASSSGVAEKLFF. For the CDR3, the DNA is TGTGCCAGCAGTTCAGGGGTGGCTGAAAAACTGTTTTTT.

In its sample, this clonotype was seen many times. The chain combines TRBV28 with TRBJ2-7, with 12 bases lining up with TRBD2. The CDR3 is 15 amino acids. CDR1 and CDR2 (germline): MDHEN, SYDVKM. The ends lost 4 bases at V and 3 bases at J; junction bases unmatched: 4. CDR3 protein: CASSSGLAGRYEQYF. CDR3 nucleotide sequence: TGTGCCAGCAGTTCCGGACTAGCGGGACGCTACGAGCAGTACTTC.

V is TRBV27 and J is TRBJ1-6, with a weak D call TRBD1 (5 bases). The CDR3 sequence is 16 residues long. Germline CDR1 and CDR2: MNHEY and SMNVEV (reference sequence). V dropped 0 bases and J dropped 6 bases, with 12 bases sitting between them. The CDR3 spells CASSLSGRAPNSPLHF. CDR3 nucleotides: TGTGCCAGCAGTTTATCGGGCAGGGCCCCTAATTCACCCCTCCACTTT.

This clonotype appeared many times. The chain couples TRBV6-1 to TRBJ2-7, with D tentatively TRBD2 (6 bases). The length of the CDR3 is 14 residues. V shed 11 bases and J shed 2 bases, with 19 bases lying between them. The germline V gene encodes CDR1 MNHNS and CDR2 SASEGT. In nucleotides, the CDR3 is TGTGCCTCCTACCCAGGCGGGGCCGCCTACGAGCAGTACTTC. As protein: CASYPGGAAYEQYF.

There are a few counts of this clonotype. The chain links TRBV4-2 to TRBJ1-4, with D maybe TRBD1 (6 bases). The V and J ends lost 1 base and 6 bases respectively, with 21 bases between them. The CDR3 sequence is 18 residues long. The germline V gene encodes CDR1 LGHNA and CDR2 YNFKEQ. CDR3 residues: CASSQAPRGFGRDEKLFF. CDR3 bases: TGTGCCAGCAGCCAAGCCCCGAGGGGGTTCGGGCGGGATGAAAAACTGTTTTTT.

The chain links TRBV7-9 to TRBJ1-1, with D unresolved. Trimming stripped 3 bases from V and 8 bases from J, with 16 bases between. CDR3 length equals 14 residues. Per germline, CDR1 SEHNR and CDR2 FQNEAQ (reference sequence). As DNA, the CDR3 is TGTGCCAGCAGCTTCCTCCAAACACCCGGAGAAGCTTTCTTT. It specifies CASSFLQTPGEAFF.

This rearrangement joins TRBV15 to TRBJ2-7, with TRBD1 as a possible D gene (5 bases). This CDR3 has 17 residues. Trimming removed 9 bases from V and 3 bases from J, with 27 bases in between. Germline loops: CDR1 LNHNV, CDR2 YYDKDF (reference sequence). The CDR3 reads CATPHPPRSPQGYEQYF. For the CDR3, the DNA is TGTGCCACTCCACATCCCCCCAGGTCCCCCCAGGGCTACGAGCAGTACTTC.

This sequence joins TRBV20-1 and TRBJ2-3, with TRBD2 as a possible D gene (6 bases). Trimming stripped 0 bases from V and 1 base from J, with 11 bases between. The germline V gene has CDR1 DFQATT and CDR2 SNEGSKA (reference sequence). This CDR3 spans 15 amino acids. CDR3 sequence reads: CSARDSGRGTDTQYF. CDR3 DNA: TGCAGTGCTAGAGACTCCGGGAGAGGCACAGATACGCAGTATTTT.